Below are 27 T cell receptor beta chains sequenced from a single sample in a study of response to subunit inactivated influenza vaccine (dated by TCRdb to between 2017 and 2018). Libraries came from RT-PCR. The sequencing machine was an Illumina HiSeq 2500. TCRdb reran the public reads through fastp at Q25 and MiXCR, keeping productive beta chains. Every distinct CDR3 protein forms one entry, paired with its most common genes and DNA. The sample table shows 650,000 to 800,000 distinct CDR3 sequences, and approximately 15% are seen once. The top ten clones comprise around 7% of the sample. This material consisted of PBMCs from blood, taken 14 to 15 days before vaccination. These receptors all come from a man aged 45-60 years who received an inactivated influenza vaccine. Donor details come from another sample of the same person, matched by shared clones.

V usage is TRBV5-6 and J usage is TRBJ2-1; tentative D call: TRBD1 (6 bases). The germline CDR1 and CDR2 sequences are SGHDT and YYEEEE. The V and J ends lost 3 bases and 9 bases respectively, with 19 bases between them. There are 15 residues in the CDR3. CDR3 nucleotides: TGTGCCAGCAGCTCCACAGGGCCCGGTTTGAGTGAGCAGTTCTTC. Amino acid sequence: CASSSTGPGLSEQFF. The whole variable domain, filled in from reference TRBV5-6 and TRBJ2-1, reads DAGVTQSPTHLIKTRGQQVTLRCSPKSGHDTVSWYQQALGQGPQFIFQYYEEEERQRGNFPDRFSGHQFPNYSSELNVNALLLGDSALYLCASSSTGPGLSEQFFGPGTRLTVL.

The chain has TRBV5-1 and TRBJ2-2; the D gene is possibly TRBD1 (6 bases). The CDR3 runs to 15 residues. Trimming took 0 bases from V and 1 from J, leaving 7 bases between them. Germline CDR1 and CDR2: SGHRS and YFSETQ. CDR3 residues: CASSLETGNTGELFF. CDR3 sequence (DNA): TGCGCCAGCAGCTTGGAGACAGGGAACACCGGGGAGCTGTTTTTT.

CDR3 DNA: TGTGCCAGCAGCTTAGGACCCGATTGGGGCTACAATGAGCAGTTCTTC. It codes for CASSLGPDWGYNEQFF. The chain uses TRBV7-3 and TRBJ2-1; D unresolved. V was clipped by 2 bases and J by 3 bases, with 14 bases between them. CDR1 and CDR2 from the germline V gene are SGHTA and FQGTGA. This CDR3 is 16 amino acids long.

This clonotype was observed a few times. The chain is built from TRBV15 and TRBJ2-7; 12 bases match TRBD2. The CDR3 consists of 16 residues. V trimming: 1 base; J trimming: 4 bases; junction bases outside the gene matches: 5. Germline assignment: CDR1 LNHNV and CDR2 YYDKDF (reference sequence). In nucleotides, the CDR3 is TGTGCCACCAGCAGAGGCCTAACTAGCGGGAGGTACGAGCAGTACTTC. Translation: CATSRGLTSGRYEQYF.

This clonotype was picked up a small number of times. Here the CDR3 reads CASSLAPGSRAGSGNTIYF. In DNA form, the CDR3 reads TGTGCCAGCAGCTTAGCTCCGGGCAGCAGGGCCGGCTCTGGAAACACCATATATTTT. The chain is built from TRBV11-1 and TRBJ1-3, with a weak D call TRBD1 (5 bases). The CDR3 runs 19 residues. Deletions cut 0 bases from V and 0 bases from J, with 18 bases between. Germline V gene data show CDR1 as SGHAT and CDR2 as FQDESV (reference sequence).

This rearrangement joins TRBV5-1 to TRBJ2-2, with D hard to call. Between the trimmed V and J ends, which lost 7 bases and 1 base, there was a span of 17 bases. CDR1 and CDR2 from the germline V gene are SGHRS and YFSETQ. The CDR3 consists of 16 residues. The CDR3 DNA is TGCGCCAGCGGCCTAACAGCAACCAAGAACACCGGGGAGCTGTTTTTT. Translated, it gives CASGLTATKNTGELFF.

This clonotype has just a few counts. The chain carries TRBV20-1 and TRBJ1-3, with a possible D match to TRBD1 (5 bases). The V and J ends lost 6 bases and 3 bases respectively, with 9 bases between them. This CDR3 is built from 12 residues. CDR1 is DFQATT, CDR2 SNEGSKA, per germline (reference sequence). The DNA of the CDR3 is TGCAGTGCGGGCACAGGTGGAAACACCATATATTTT. Translated: CSAGTGGNTIYF.

The J gene is TRBJ1-1, the V gene TRBV2; D unclear. CDR1 SNHLY and CDR2 FYNNEI come from the germline V gene. The V and J ends lost 4 bases and 1 base respectively, with 7 bases between them. CDR3 size: 13 residues. In nucleotides, the CDR3 is TGTGCCAGCAGTGGGTCGGAGAACACTGAAGCTTTCTTT. This encodes CASSGSENTEAFF.

The gene calls are TRBV27 and TRBJ2-6; TRBD2 might be the D (5 bases). V was cut by 1 base and J by 3 bases, with 10 bases left in between. The germline V gene encodes CDR1 MNHEY and CDR2 SMNVEV (reference sequence). The CDR3 contains 16 residues. Here the CDR3 DNA reads TGTGCCAGCAGTTTATTGAGGGAAATTGGGGCCAACGTCCTGACTTTC. Translated, it gives CASSLLREIGANVLTF.

Note on this clonotype: One end of the junction does not line up with germline, which may come from a read error. The chain employs TRBV7-9 and TRBJ1-4; TRBD1 matches 8 bases. The CDR3 totals 15 residues. Germline lookup yields CDR1 SEHNR and CDR2 FQNEAQ (reference sequence). The chain's CDR3 is CGSSDSGTGDEKLFF. The CDR3 coding sequence is TGTGGCAGCAGCGACTCCGGGACAGGCGATGAAAAACTGTTTTTT.

In the case of this clonotype: The junction differs from germline at one of its ends, possibly a read error. This chain connects TRBV4-2 to TRBJ2-5; 7 nucleotides align to TRBD2. The CDR3 loop spans 16 amino acids. CDR1 LGHNA and CDR2 YNFKEQ come from the germline V gene. CDR3 protein: CAISPGERGFLETQYF. The CDR3 nucleotides read TGTGCCATCAGCCCCGGGGAGCGGGGCTTTCTCGAGACCCAGTACTTC.

This clonotype was observed many times. The chain has TRBV29-1 and TRBJ1-1, with D unresolved. The germline gives CDR1 SQVTM, CDR2 ANQGSEA. The length of the CDR3 is 12 residues. Trimming removed 4 bases from V and 0 bases from J, with 6 bases in between. CDR3 loop: CSVVSVNTEAFF. The CDR3 nucleotides read TGCAGCGTTGTCTCCGTGAACACTGAAGCTTTCTTT.

V usage is TRBV20-1 and J usage is TRBJ2-3; 11 bases match TRBD2. The CDR3 spans 18 residues. J was trimmed by 0 bases and V by 6 bases; bases with no gene match: 14. CDR1 DFQATT and CDR2 SNEGSKA come from the germline V gene (reference sequence). The CDR3 nucleotides are TGCAGTGCGATCCCCATAGCGGGAGGGTCTACTAGCACAGATACGCAGTATTTT. This encodes CSAIPIAGGSTSTDTQYF.

This clonotype was detected ten times or more. This rearrangement joins TRBV10-3 to TRBJ2-5; the D call may be TRBD1 or TRBD2 (6 bases each). The CDR3 is made up of 13 amino acids. Germline CDR1 reads ENHRY; CDR2 reads SYGVKD. Trimming cost V 3 bases and J 4 bases, with 9 bases left between them. In DNA form, the CDR3 reads TGTGCCATCAGTGACAGGGGAGGAGAGACCCAGTACTTC. It codes for CAISDRGGETQYF.

The table lists this clonotype with a few counts. The chain is built from TRBV27 and TRBJ2-2; TRBD2 might be the D (6 bases). Germline assignment: CDR1 MNHEY and CDR2 SMNVEV (reference sequence). V was trimmed by 6 bases and J by 2 bases, leaving 16 bases between them. The CDR3 covers 16 residues. The CDR3 DNA is TGTGCCAGCAGCAAGTTGGGTAGCGGTAACACCGGGGAGCTGTTTTTT. As protein: CASSKLGSGNTGELFF.

The rearrangement links TRBV21-1 to TRBJ2-1; TRBD2 is the table's D call and was not checked against the DNA. TRBV21-1 is a documented pseudogene. The CDR3 spans 15 residues. In DNA, the CDR3 is TGTGCCAGCAGCACTGACCCGGAAGGGCCGCGTGAGCAGTTCTTC. Translating gives CASSTDPEGPREQFF.

This clonotype was seen a few times. The genes are TRBV6-2 or TRBV6-3 and TRBJ2-7; D is possibly TRBD1 or TRBD2 (5 bases each). Deletions cut 5 bases from V and 3 bases from J, with 17 bases between. Germline assignment: CDR1 MNHEY and CDR2 SVGEGT. The CDR3 runs 15 residues. The CDR3 coding sequence is TGTGCCAGCAGTACCCTCCCGGGACGGAACTACGAGCAGTACTTC. It codes for CASSTLPGRNYEQYF.

A few counts support this clonotype. V gene TRBV3-1 combines with J gene TRBJ2-5; the match to TRBD2 covers 11 bases. The germline V gene encodes CDR1 LGHDT and CDR2 YNNKEL (reference sequence). The CDR3 has 16 amino acids. With 4 bases clipped from V and 6 bases from J, the junction kept 10 bases outside the gene matches. CDR3 bases: TGTGCCAGCAGCCCCGCTAGCGGGGGGTCCGCTCAGACCCAGTACTTC. This encodes CASSPASGGSAQTQYF.

This clonotype has more than one count but fewer than ten. The chain joins TRBV27 to TRBJ1-6; maybe TRBD1 (6 bases). Germline V gene data show CDR1 as MNHEY and CDR2 as SMNVEV (reference sequence). Trimming took off 5 bases at V and 7 bases at J, with 18 bases between the two ends. The CDR3 length is 16 residues. CDR3 nucleotides: TGTGCCAGCAGTCAGACAAACAGGGTGGCCAATTCACCCCTCCACTTT. Residues: CASSQTNRVANSPLHF.

The rearrangement uses TRBV20-1 and TRBJ2-7; tentative D call: TRBD2 (6 bases). The CDR3 contains 15 residues. Germline V gene lookup returns CDR1 DFQATT and CDR2 SNEGSKA (reference sequence). With 1 base removed from V and 0 bases from J, the gap between germline ends came to 13 bases. CDR3 loop: CSARVGGAISYEQYF. The CDR3 nucleotides are TGCAGTGCTAGAGTGGGCGGGGCCATCTCCTACGAGCAGTACTTC.

V gene TRBV6-6 combines with J gene TRBJ2-7; 8 positions agree with TRBD2. This CDR3 is built from 12 residues. Germline loops: CDR1 MNHNY, CDR2 SVGAGI (reference sequence). J lost 7 bases, V lost 6 bases, and 5 bases had no gene match. The CDR3 DNA reads as TGTGCCAGCAGCGGGGGGGGGGCAGAGCAGTACTTC. Its translation is CASSGGGAEQYF.

This clonotype came up a few times. V usage is TRBV30 and J usage is TRBJ1-3; 8 bases map to TRBD1. Unmatched junction bases numbered 2, after V lost 5 bases and J lost 8 bases. This CDR3 contains 11 residues. Per the germline V gene, CDR1 is GTSNPN and CDR2 is SVGIG (reference sequence). CDR3 amino acids: CAWGTGHTIYF. CDR3 bases: TGTGCCTGGGGGACAGGACACACCATATATTTT.

This chain connects TRBV19 to TRBJ2-1; a weak D match, TRBD1 (5 bases). Trimming removed 3 bases from V and 5 bases from J, with 17 bases in between. This CDR3 is built from 16 residues. The germline V gene encodes CDR1 LNHDA and CDR2 SQIVND (reference sequence). The CDR3 loop is CASSIIRTTRNNEQFF. As DNA, the CDR3 is TGTGCCAGTAGTATCATTCGGACAACCCGAAACAATGAGCAGTTCTTC.

This clonotype was counted a few times. The rearrangement links TRBV7-8 to TRBJ2-1; 10 bases are shared with TRBD2. Germline V gives CDR1 SGHVS, CDR2 FQNEAQ. This CDR3 has 15 amino acids. With 7 bases clipped from V and 4 bases from J, the junction kept 7 bases outside the gene matches. CDR3 bases: TGTGCCAGCAAAGTCCTAGCGGGAGCTTACAATGAGCAGTTCTTC. Amino acids: CASKVLAGAYNEQFF.

The J gene is TRBJ1-2, the V gene TRBV5-1; D is possibly TRBD1 (6 bases). Germline-derived CDR1 and CDR2 are SGHRS and YFSETQ. V lost 6 bases, J lost 4 bases, and 16 bases lay in between. The length of the CDR3 is 14 residues. The CDR3 DNA reads as TGCGCCAGCACGATTGGCGGGGGCCTCTATGGCTACACCTTC. Translating it yields CASTIGGGLYGYTF. Based on the CDR3 plus reference TRBV5-1 and TRBJ1-2, the full variable domain is KAGVTQTPRYLIKTRGQQVTLSCSPISGHRSVSWYQQTPGQGLQFLFEYFSETQRNKGNFPGRFSGRQFSNSRSEMNVSTLELGDSALYLCASTIGGGLYGYTFGSGTRLTVV.

The CDR3 loop reads CASSDWDSEAFF. CDR3 in DNA: TGCGCCAGCAGTGACTGGGACAGTGAAGCTTTCTTT. This sequence joins TRBV10-2 and TRBJ1-1, with TRBD1 matching 7 bases. V dropped 3 bases and J dropped 7; count of bases not matched to a gene: 2. CDR3 size: 12 residues. Germline V lookup: CDR1 WSHSY, CDR2 SAAADI.

This sequence joins TRBV5-1 and TRBJ2-3; 15 positions match TRBD2. The V and J ends lost 4 bases and 2 bases, in that order; junction bases with no gene match: 5. There are 17 residues in the CDR3. From germline, CDR1 is SGHRS and CDR2 YFSETQ. CDR3 sequence reads: CASSKGLAGGTTDTQYF. CDR3 nucleotides: TGCGCCAGCAGCAAAGGACTAGCGGGGGGGACCACAGATACGCAGTATTTT.